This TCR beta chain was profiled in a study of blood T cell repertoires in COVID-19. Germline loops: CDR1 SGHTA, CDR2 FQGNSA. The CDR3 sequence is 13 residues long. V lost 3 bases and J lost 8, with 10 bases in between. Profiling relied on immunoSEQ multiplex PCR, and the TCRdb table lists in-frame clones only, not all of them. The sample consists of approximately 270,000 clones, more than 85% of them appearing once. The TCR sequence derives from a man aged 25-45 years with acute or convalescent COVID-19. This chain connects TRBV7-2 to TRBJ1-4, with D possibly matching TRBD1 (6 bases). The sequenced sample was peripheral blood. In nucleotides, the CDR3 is TGTGCCAGCAGCTTTGGACAGAACGAAAAACTGTTTTTT. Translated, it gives CASSFGQNEKLFF.